These 4 T cell receptor beta chains came from one sample sequenced in a study of T cells in Graves' hyperthyroidism and ophthalmopathy. The CDR3 regions of TCR beta were amplified from RNA transcripts. RT-PCR in the first round (using the HTBI primer set) targeted the TCR CDR3. Using its own MiXCR run on the multiplex PCR reads, TCRdb lists one record per CDR3 protein. The sample carries roughly 500,000 distinct CDR3 sequences, about 14% recorded once. The specimen was blood. Receptor source: a woman aged 25 to 39 with Graves' hyperthyroidism that later progressed to Graves' ophthalmopathy.

This clonotype came up many times. The chain uses TRBV20-1 and TRBJ2-2; TRBD2 aligns across 11 bases. With 5 bases clipped from V and 7 bases from J, the junction kept 12 bases outside the gene matches. Germline V CDR1 and CDR2: DFQATT, SNEGSKA (reference sequence). The CDR3 consists of 16 residues. CDR3 amino acids: CSAARLAGTAGGELFF. The CDR3 nucleotides are TGCAGTGCTGCCCGACTAGCGGGAACGGCCGGCGGGGAGCTGTTTTTT.

This clonotype appeared many times. This chain connects TRBV11-3 to TRBJ2-7; D unresolved. Trimming removed 1 base from V and 7 bases from J, with 5 bases in between. The CDR3 contains 11 residues. Germline V gene data show CDR1 as SGHNT and CDR2 as YENEEA. Here the CDR3 DNA reads TGTGCCAGCAGCTTAGTGGCGGAGCAGTACTTC. Its protein is CASSLVAEQYF.

This clonotype was picked up many times. The chain recombines TRBV19 with TRBJ2-7; D is possibly TRBD2 (7 bases). Germline V gene data show CDR1 as LNHDA and CDR2 as SQIVND (reference sequence). This CDR3 spans 16 amino acids. V was shortened by 5 bases and J by 1 base, with 18 bases between the two germline ends. CDR3 DNA: TGTGCCAGTAGTCCCCGGGGGGCGGGAGCGTCCTACGAGCAGTACTTC. It specifies CASSPRGAGASYEQYF.

Ten or more counts support this clonotype. The CDR3: CAISGLAGAGASTDTQYF. CDR3 DNA: TGTGCCATCAGTGGTCTAGCGGGAGCCGGAGCTAGCACAGATACGCAGTATTTT. This chain uses TRBV10-3 with TRBJ2-3; 10 bases are shared with TRBD2. The CDR3 is 18 residues long. Germline lookup yields CDR1 ENHRY and CDR2 SYGVKD. V lost 4 bases, J lost 0 bases, and 10 bases stayed unmatched.